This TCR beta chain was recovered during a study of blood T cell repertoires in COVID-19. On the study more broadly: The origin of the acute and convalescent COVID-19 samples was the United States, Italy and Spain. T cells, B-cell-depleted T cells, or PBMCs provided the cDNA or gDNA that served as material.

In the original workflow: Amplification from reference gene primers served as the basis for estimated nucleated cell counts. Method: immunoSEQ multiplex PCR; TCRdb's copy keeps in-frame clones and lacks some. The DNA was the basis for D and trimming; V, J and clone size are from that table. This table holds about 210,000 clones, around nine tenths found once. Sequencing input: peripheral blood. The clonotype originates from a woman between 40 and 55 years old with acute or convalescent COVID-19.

In DNA, the CDR3 is TGTGCCAGCAGTCTGACTAGCGGGCGTTACGAGCAGTACGTC. Amino acid sequence: CASSLTSGRYEQYV. The rearrangement joins TRBV14 to TRBJ2-7; TRBD2 agrees at 10 bases. The CDR3 extends over 14 amino acids. Germline lookup yields CDR1 SGHDN and CDR2 FVKESK. V was clipped by 6 bases and J by 4 bases; unmatched bases: 6.